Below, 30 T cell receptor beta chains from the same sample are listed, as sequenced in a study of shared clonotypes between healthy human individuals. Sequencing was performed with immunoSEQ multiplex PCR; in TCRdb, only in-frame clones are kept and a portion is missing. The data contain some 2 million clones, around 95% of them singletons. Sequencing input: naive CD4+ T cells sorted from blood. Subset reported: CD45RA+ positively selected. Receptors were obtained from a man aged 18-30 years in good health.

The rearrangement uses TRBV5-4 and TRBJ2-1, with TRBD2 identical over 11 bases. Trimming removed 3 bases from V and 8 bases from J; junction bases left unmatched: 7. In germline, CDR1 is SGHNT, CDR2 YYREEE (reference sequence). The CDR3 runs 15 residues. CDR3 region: CASSSLAGGPDEQFF. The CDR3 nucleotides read TGTGCCAGCAGCTCTTTAGCGGGAGGGCCGGATGAGCAGTTCTTC.

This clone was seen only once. The CDR3 reads CASSYSARVFF. DNA for the CDR3: TGTGCCAGCAGTTACTCGGCCCGTGTGTTCTTC. The chain combines TRBV6-5 with TRBJ2-1; D call uncertain. The length of the CDR3 is 11 residues. Trimming removed 0 bases from V and 15 bases from J, with 9 bases in between. From germline, CDR1 is MNHEY and CDR2 SVGAGI.

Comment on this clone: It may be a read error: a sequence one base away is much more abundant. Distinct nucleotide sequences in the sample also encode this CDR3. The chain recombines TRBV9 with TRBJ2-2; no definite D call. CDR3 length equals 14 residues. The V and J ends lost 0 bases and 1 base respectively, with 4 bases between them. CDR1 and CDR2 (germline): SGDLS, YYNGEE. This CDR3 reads CASSVVENTGELFF. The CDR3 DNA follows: TGTGCCAGCAGCGTAGTCGAGAACACCGGGGAGCTGTTTTTT.

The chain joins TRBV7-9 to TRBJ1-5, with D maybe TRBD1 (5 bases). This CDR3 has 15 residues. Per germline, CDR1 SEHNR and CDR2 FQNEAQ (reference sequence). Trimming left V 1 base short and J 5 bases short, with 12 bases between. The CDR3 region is CASSLGGTEDQPQHF. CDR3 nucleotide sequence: TGTGCCAGCAGCTTAGGGGGGACGGAGGATCAGCCCCAGCATTTT.

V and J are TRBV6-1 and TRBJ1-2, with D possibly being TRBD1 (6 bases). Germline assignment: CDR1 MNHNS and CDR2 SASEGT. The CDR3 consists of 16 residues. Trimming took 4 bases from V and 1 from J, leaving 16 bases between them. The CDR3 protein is CASSAQPGQDNYGYTF. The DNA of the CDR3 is TGTGCCAGCAGTGCTCAACCGGGACAAGATAACTATGGCTACACCTTC.

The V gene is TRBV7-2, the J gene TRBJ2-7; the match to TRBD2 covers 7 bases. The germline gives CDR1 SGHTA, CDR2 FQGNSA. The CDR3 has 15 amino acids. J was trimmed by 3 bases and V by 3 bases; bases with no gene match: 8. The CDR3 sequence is CASSLKAGFFYEQYF. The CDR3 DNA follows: TGTGCCAGCAGCTTGAAAGCGGGATTTTTCTACGAGCAGTACTTC.

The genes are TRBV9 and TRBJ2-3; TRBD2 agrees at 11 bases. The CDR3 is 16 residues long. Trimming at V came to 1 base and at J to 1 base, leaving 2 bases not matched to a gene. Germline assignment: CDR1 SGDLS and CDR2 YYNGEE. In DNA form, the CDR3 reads TGTGCCAGCAGCGTATTGGGACTAGCGGGCACAGATACGCAGTATTTT. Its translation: CASSVLGLAGTDTQYF. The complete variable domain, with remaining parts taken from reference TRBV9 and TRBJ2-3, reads DSGVTQTPKHLITATGQRVTLRCSPRSGDLSVYWYQQSLDQGLQFLIQYYNGEERAKGNILERFSAQQFPDLHSELNLSSLELGDSALYFCASSVLGLAGTDTQYFGPGTRLTVL.

CDR3: CASSQEPSGAYEQYF. The CDR3 region has the DNA TGCGCCAGCAGCCAAGAACCGAGCGGGGCCTACGAGCAGTACTTC. The V gene is TRBV4-1, the J gene TRBJ2-7; TRBD2 matches at 7 bases. The junction had 4 bases not matched to a gene; V was cut back by 0 bases and J by 2 bases. Germline CDR1 is MGHRA and CDR2 is YSYEKL. This CDR3 has 15 amino acids.

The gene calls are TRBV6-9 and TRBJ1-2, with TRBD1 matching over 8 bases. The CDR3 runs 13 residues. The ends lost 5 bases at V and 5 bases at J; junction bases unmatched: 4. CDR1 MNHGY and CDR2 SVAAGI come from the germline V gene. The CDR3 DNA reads TGTGCCAGCAGTAGACAGGGGAAGTATGGCTACACCTTC. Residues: CASSRQGKYGYTF.

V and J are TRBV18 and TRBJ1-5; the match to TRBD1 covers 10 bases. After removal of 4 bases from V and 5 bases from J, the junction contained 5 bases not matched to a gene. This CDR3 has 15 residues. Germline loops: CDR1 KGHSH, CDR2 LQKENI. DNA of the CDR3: TGTGCCAGCTCACTGACAGGGGGCCTTGATCAGCCCCAGCATTTT. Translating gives CASSLTGGLDQPQHF.

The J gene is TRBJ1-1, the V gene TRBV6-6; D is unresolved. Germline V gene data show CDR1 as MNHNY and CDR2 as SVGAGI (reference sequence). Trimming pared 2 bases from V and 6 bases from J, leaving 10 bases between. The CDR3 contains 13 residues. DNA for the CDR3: TGTGCCAGCAGTTACGTGAGTTCGTCTGAAGCTTTCTTT. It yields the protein CASSYVSSSEAFF.

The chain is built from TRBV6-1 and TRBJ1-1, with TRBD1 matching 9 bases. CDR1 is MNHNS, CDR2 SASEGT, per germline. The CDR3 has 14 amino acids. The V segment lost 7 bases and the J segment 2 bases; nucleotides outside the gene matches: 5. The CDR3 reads CASNGDRANTEAFF. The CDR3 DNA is TGTGCCAGCAATGGGGACAGGGCCAACACTGAAGCTTTCTTT.

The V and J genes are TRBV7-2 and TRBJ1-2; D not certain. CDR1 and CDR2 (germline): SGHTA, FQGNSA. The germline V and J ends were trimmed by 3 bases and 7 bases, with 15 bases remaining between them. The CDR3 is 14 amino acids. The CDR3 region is CASSFFPERFGYTF. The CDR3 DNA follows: TGTGCCAGCAGCTTTTTCCCCGAGAGGTTTGGCTACACCTTC.

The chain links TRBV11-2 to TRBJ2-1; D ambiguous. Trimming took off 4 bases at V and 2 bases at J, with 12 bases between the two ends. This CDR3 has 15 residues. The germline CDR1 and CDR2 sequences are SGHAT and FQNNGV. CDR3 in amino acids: CASSSARLTYNEQFF. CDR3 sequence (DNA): TGTGCCAGCAGCTCTGCGCGCCTAACCTACAATGAGCAGTTCTTC.

CDR3: CASSLISGLHYGYTF. The CDR3 nucleotides are TGTGCCAGCAGCTTAATATCAGGGCTCCACTATGGCTACACCTTC. The chain couples TRBV5-6 to TRBJ1-2, with D tentatively TRBD1 (5 bases). CDR3 size: 15 residues. Per germline, CDR1 SGHDT and CDR2 YYEEEE. V was pared by 2 bases and J by 3 bases, with 14 bases between.

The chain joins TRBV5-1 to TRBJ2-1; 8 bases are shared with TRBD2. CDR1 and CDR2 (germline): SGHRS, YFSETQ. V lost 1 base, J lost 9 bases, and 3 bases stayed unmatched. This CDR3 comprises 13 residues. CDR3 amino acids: CASSLPGLGEQFF. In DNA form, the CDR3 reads TGCGCCAGCAGCTTGCCGGGACTAGGTGAGCAGTTCTTC.

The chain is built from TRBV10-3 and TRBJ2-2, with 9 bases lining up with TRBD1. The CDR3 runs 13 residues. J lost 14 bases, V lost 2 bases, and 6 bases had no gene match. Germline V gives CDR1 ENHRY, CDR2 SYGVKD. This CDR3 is CAISEGDRDHLFF. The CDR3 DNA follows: TGTGCCATCAGTGAGGGGGACAGGGACCATCTGTTTTTT.

For the CDR3, the DNA is TGTGCTAGTGGGGGGACTAGTTTGTTGGTGTACAATGAGCAGTTCTTC. As protein: CASGGTSLLVYNEQFF. V usage is TRBV12-5 and J usage is TRBJ2-1; 8 bases align to TRBD2. This CDR3 has 16 amino acids. CDR1 and CDR2 (germline): LGHNT, FRNRAP. V was clipped by 6 bases and J by 4 bases; unmatched bases: 11.

The chain's CDR3 is CASSARQVYTDTQYF. The CDR3 region has the DNA TGCGCCAGCAGCGCCAGACAGGTCTACACAGATACGCAGTATTTT. The chain links TRBV4-3 to TRBJ2-3; weak D call: TRBD1 (6 bases). Between the trimmed V and J ends, which lost 5 bases and 2 bases, there was a span of 14 bases. The CDR3 runs 15 residues. Looked up from germline, CDR1 is LGHNA and CDR2 is YSLEER.

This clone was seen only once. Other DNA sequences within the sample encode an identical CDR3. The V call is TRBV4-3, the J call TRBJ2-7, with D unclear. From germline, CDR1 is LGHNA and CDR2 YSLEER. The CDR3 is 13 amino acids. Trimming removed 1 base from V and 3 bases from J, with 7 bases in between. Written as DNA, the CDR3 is TGCGCCAGCAGCCAAGTCGGCGGCTACGAGCAGTACTTC. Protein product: CASSQVGGYEQYF.

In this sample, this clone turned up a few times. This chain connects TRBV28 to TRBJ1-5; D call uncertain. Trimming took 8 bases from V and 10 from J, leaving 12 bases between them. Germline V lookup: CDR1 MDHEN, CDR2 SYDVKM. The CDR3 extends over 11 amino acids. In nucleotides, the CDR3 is TGTGCCAGCGGGCCGTTCGTCCCCCAGCATTTT. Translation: CASGPFVPQHF.

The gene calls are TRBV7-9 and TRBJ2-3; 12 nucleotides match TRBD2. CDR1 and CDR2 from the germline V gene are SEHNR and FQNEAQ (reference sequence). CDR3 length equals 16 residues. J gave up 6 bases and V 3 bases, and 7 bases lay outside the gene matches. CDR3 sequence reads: CASSLPRLAGGDTQYF. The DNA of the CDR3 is TGTGCCAGCAGCTTGCCCCGTCTAGCGGGAGGGGATACGCAGTATTTT.

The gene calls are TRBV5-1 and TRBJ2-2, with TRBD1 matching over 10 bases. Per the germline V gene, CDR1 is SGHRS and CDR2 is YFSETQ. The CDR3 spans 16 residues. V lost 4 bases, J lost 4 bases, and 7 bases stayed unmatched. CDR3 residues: CASSVGTGESTGELFF. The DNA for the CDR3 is TGCGCCAGCAGCGTCGGGACAGGGGAATCCACCGGGGAGCTGTTTTTT. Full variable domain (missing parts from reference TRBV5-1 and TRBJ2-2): KAGVTQTPRYLIKTRGQQVTLSCSPISGHRSVSWYQQTPGQGLQFLFEYFSETQRNKGNFPGRFSGRQFSNSRSEMNVSTLELGDSALYLCASSVGTGESTGELFFGEGSRLTVL.

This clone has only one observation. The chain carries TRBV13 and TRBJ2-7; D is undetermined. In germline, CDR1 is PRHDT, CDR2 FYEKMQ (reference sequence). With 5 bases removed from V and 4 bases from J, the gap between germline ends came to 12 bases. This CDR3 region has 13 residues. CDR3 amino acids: CASSPSGRYEQYF. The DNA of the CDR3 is TGTGCCAGCAGCCCATCGGGCAGGTACGAGCAGTACTTC.

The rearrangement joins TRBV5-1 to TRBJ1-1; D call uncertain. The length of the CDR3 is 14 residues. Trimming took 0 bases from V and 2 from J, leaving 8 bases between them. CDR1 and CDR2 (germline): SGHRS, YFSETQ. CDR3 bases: TGCGCCAGCAGCTTGGGGGTTGTTAACACTGAAGCTTTCTTT. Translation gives CASSLGVVNTEAFF.

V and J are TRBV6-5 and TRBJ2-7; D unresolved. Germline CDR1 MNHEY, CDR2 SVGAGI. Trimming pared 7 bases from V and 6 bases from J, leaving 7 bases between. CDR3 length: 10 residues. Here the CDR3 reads CASMTVEQYF. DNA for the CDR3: TGTGCCAGCATGACGGTCGAGCAGTACTTC.

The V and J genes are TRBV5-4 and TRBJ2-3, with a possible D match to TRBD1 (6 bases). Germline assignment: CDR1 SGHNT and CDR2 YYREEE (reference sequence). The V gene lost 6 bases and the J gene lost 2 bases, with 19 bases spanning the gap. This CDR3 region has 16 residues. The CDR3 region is CASTPFPGAFTDTQYF. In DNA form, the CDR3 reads TGTGCCAGCACCCCGTTTCCAGGGGCCTTCACAGATACGCAGTATTTT.

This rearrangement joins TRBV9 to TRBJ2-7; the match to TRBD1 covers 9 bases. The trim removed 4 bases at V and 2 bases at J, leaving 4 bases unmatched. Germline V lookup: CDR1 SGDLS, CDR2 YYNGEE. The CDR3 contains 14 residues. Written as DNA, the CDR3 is TGTGCCAGCAGCCCTTGGGACAGGGCCTACGAGCAGTACTTC. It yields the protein CASSPWDRAYEQYF.

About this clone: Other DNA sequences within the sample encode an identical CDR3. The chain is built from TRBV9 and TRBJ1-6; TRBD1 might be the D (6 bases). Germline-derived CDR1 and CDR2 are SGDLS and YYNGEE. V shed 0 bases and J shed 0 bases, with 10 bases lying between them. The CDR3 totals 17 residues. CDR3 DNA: TGTGCCAGCAGCGTAGACCAGGGGAGCTCCTATAATTCACCCCTCCACTTT. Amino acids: CASSVDQGSSYNSPLHF.

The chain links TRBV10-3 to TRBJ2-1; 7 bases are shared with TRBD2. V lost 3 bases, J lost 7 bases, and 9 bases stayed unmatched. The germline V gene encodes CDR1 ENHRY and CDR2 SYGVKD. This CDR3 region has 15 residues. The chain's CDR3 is CAISEGREAGNEQFF. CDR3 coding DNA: TGTGCCATCAGTGAAGGGAGGGAGGCCGGGAATGAGCAGTTCTTC.